This T cell receptor beta chain was recovered during a study of OX40 agonist ivuxolimab in advanced cancers. Profiled with immunoSEQ multiplex PCR; TCRdb holds only in-frame clones, not every one. The sample has roughly 68,000 clones; approximately 89% are singletons. Germline CDR1 SNHLY, CDR2 FYNNEI. With 5 bases removed from V and 7 bases from J, the gap between germline ends came to 11 bases. CDR3 length equals 12 residues. This receptor was obtained from an adult with an advanced solid tumor such as melanoma, head and neck, liver or kidney cancer. The V and J genes are TRBV2 and TRBJ1-2; TRBD1 might be the D (6 bases). Sequenced material: CD4+ or CD8+ T cells sorted from blood, taken in a trial of the OX40 agonist ivuxolimab. CDR3 residues: CASSRDNLGYTF. The CDR3 coding sequence is TGTGCCAGCAGTAGGGACAATCTTGGCTACACCTTC. Together with reference TRBV2 and TRBJ1-2, the CDR3 gives the full variable domain: EPEVTQTPSHQVTQMGQEVILRCVPISNHLYFYWYRQILGQKVEFLVSFYNNEISEKSEIFDDQFSVERPDGSNFTLKIRSTKLEDSAMYFCASSRDNLGYTFGSGTRLTVV.